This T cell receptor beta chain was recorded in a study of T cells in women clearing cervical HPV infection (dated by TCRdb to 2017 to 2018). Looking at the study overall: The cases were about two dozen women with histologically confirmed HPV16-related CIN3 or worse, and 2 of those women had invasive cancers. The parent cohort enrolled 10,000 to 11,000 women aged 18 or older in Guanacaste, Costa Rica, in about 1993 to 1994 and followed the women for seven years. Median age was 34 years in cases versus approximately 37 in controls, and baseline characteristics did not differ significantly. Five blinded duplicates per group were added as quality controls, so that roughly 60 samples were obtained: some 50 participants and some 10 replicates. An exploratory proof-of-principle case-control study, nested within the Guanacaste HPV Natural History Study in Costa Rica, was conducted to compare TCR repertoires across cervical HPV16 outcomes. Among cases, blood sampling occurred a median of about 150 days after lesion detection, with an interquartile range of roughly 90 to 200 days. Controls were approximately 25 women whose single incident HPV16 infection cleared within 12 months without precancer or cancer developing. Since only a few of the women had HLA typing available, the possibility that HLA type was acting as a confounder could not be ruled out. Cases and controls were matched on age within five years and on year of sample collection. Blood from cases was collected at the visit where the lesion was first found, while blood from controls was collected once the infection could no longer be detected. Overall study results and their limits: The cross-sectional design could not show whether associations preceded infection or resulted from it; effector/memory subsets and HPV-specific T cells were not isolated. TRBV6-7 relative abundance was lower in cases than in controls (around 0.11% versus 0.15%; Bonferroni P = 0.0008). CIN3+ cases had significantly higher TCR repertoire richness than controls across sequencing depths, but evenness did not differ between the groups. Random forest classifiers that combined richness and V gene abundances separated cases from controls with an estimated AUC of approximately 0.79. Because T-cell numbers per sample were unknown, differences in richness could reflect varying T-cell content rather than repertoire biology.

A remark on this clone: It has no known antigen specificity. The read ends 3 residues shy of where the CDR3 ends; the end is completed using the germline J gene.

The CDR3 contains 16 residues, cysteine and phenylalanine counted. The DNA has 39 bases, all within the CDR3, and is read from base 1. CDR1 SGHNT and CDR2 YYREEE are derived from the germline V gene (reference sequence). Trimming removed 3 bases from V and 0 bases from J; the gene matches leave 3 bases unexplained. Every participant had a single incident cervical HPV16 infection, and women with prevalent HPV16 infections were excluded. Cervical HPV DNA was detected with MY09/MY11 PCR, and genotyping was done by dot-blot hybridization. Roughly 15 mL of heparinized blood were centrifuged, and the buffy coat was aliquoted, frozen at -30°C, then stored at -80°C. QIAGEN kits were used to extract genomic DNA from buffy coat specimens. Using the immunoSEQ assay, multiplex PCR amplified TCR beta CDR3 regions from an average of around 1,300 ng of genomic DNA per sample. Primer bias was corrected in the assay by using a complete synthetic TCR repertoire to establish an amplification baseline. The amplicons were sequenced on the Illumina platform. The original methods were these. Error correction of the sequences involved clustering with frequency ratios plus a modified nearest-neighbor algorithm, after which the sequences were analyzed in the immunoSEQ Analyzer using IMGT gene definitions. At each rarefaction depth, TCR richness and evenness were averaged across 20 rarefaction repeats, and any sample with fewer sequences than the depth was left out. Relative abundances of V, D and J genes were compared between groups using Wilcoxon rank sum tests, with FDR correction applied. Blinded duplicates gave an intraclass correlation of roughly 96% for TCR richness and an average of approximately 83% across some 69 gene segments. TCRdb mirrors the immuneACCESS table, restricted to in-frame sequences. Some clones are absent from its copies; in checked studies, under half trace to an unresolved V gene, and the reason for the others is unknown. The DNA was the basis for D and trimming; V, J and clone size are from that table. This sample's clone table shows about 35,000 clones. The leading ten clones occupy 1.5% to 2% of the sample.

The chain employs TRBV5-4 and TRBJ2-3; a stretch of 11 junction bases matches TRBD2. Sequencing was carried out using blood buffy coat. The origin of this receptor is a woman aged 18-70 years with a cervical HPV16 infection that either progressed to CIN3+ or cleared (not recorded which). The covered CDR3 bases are TGTGCCAGCAGCTCGACTAGCGGGGCTAGCACAGATACG. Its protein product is CASSSTSGASTDT. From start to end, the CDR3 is CASSSTSGASTDTQYF.